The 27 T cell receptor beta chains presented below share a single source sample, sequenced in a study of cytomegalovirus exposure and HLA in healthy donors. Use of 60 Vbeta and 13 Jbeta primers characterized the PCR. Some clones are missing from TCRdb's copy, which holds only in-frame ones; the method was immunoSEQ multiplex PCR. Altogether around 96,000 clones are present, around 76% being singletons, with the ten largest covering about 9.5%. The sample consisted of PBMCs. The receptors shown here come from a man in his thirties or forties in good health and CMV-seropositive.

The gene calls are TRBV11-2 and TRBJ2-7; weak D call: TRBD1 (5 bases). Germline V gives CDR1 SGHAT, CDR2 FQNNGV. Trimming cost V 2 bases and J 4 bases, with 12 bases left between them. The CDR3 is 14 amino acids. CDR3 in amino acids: CASSLNPGSYEQYF. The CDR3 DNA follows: TGTGCCAGCAGCTTAAATCCAGGGTCTTACGAGCAGTACTTC.

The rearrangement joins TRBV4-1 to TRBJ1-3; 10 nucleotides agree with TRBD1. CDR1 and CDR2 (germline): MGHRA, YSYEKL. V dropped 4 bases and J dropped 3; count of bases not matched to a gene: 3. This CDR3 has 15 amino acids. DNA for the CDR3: TGCGCCAGCAGCCGAGGGACAGGGGTTGGAAACACCATATATTTT. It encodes CASSRGTGVGNTIYF.

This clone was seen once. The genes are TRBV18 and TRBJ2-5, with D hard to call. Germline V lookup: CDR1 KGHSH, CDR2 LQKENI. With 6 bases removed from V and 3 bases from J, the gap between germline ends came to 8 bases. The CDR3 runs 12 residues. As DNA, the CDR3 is TGTGCCAGCTCTGTCGGAGAAGAGACCCAGTACTTC. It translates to CASSVGEETQYF.

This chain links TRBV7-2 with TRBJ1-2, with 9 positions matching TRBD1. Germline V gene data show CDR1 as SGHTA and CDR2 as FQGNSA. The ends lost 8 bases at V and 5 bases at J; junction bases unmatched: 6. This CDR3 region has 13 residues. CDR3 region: CASGTGFWYGYTF. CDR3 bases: TGTGCCAGCGGGACAGGGTTCTGGTATGGCTACACCTTC.

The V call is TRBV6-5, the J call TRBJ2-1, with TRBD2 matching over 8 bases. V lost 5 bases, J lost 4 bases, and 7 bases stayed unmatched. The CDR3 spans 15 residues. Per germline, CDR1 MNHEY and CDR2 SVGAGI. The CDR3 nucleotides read TGTGCCAGCAGTGTATGGGCTAGCGGGTACAATGAGCAGTTCTTC. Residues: CASSVWASGYNEQFF.

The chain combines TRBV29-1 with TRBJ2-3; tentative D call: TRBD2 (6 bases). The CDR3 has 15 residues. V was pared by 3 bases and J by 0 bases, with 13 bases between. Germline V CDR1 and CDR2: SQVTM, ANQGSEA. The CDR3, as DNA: TGCAGCGTTGACGGCTTTGGGACTAGCACAGATACGCAGTATTTT. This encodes CSVDGFGTSTDTQYF.

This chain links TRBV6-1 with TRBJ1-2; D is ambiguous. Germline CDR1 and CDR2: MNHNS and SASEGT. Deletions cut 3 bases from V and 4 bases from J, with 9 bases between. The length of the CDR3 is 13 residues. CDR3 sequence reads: CASSEGAGYGYTF. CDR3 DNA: TGTGCCAGCAGTGAGGGAGCCGGCTATGGCTACACCTTC.

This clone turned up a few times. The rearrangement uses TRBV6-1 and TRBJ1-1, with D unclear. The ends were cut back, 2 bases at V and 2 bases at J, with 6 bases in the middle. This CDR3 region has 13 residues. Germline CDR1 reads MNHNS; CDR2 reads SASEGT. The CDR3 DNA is TGTGCCAGCAGTGAATACAGCAACACTGAAGCTTTCTTT. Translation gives CASSEYSNTEAFF.

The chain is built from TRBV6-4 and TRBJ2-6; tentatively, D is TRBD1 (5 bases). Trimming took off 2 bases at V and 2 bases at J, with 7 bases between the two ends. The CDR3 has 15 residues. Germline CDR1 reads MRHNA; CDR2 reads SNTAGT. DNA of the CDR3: TGTGCCAGCAGTGACGCAGGGACTGGGGCCAACGTCCTGACTTTC. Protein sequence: CASSDAGTGANVLTF.

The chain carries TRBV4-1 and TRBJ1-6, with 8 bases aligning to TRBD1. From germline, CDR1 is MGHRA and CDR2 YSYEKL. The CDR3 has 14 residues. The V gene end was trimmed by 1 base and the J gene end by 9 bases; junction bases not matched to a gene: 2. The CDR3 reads CASSQGQGLSPLHF. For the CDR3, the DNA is TGCGCCAGCAGCCAAGGACAGGGGCTTTCACCCCTCCACTTT.

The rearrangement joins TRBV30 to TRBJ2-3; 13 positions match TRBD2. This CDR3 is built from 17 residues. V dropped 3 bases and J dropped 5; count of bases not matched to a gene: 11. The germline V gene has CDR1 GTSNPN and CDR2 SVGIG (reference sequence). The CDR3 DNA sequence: TGTGCCTGGAGCCCTCTCCGGACTAGCGGGGGCGGAGATACGCAGTATTTT. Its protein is CAWSPLRTSGGGDTQYF.

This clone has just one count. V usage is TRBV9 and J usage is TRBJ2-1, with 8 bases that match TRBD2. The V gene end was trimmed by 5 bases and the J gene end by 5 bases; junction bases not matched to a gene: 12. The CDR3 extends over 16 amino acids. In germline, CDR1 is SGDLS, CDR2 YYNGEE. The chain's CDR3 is CASSEIKTSANNEQFF. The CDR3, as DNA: TGTGCCAGCAGTGAGATTAAGACTAGCGCGAACAATGAGCAGTTCTTC.

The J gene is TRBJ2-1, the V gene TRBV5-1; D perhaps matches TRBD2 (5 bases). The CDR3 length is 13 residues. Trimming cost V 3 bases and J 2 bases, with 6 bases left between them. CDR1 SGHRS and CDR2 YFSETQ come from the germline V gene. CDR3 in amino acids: CASSYGTYNEQFF. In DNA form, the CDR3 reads TGCGCCAGCAGCTACGGGACCTACAATGAGCAGTTCTTC.

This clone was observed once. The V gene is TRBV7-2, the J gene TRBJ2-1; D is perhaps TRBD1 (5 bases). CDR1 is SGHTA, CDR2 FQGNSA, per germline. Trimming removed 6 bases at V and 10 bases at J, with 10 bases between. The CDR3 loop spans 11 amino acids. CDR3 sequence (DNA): TGTGCCAGCAGGTCGACAGCAGAGCAGTTCTTC. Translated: CASRSTAEQFF. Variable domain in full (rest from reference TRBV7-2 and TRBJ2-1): GAGVSQSPSNKVTEKGKDVELRCDPISGHTALYWYRQSLGQGLEFLIYFQGNSAPDKSGLPSDRFSAERTGGSVSTLTIQRTQQEDSAVYLCASRSTAEQFFGPGTRLTVL.

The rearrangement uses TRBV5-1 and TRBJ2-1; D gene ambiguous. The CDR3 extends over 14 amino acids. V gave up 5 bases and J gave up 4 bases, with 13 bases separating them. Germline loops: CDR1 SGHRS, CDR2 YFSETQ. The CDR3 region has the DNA TGCGCCAGCAGACAGTCTCTGGGTTACAATGAGCAGTTCTTC. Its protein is CASRQSLGYNEQFF.

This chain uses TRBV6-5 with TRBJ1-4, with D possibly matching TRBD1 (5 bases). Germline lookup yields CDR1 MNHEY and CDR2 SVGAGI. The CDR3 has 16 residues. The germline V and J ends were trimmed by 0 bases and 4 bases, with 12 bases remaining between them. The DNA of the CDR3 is TGTGCCAGCAGTTACTCGGGGCAGGTCGATAATGAAAAACTGTTTTTT. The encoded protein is CASSYSGQVDNEKLFF.

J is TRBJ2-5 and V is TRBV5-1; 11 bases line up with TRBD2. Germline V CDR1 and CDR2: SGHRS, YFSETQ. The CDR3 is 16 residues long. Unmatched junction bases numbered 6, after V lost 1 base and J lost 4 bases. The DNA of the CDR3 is TGCGCCAGCAGCTTGAGAACTAGCGGGGGACGAGAGACCCAGTACTTC. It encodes CASSLRTSGGRETQYF.

The CDR3 spells CASSLVTGTGVNQPQHF. CDR3 in DNA: TGTGCCAGCAGCTTAGTCACCGGGACAGGGGTGAATCAGCCCCAGCATTTT. The J gene is TRBJ1-5, the V gene TRBV7-9; TRBD1 aligns across 10 bases. The CDR3 is 17 amino acids. The V segment lost 1 base and the J segment 4 bases; nucleotides outside the gene matches: 7. Germline CDR1 reads SEHNR; CDR2 reads FQNEAQ (reference sequence). Drawing the rest from reference TRBV7-9 and TRBJ1-5, the complete variable domain is DTGVSQNPRHKITKRGQNVTFRCDPISEHNRLYWYRQTLGQGPEFLTYFQNEAQLEKSRLLSDRFSAERPKGSFSTLEIQRTEQGDSAMYLCASSLVTGTGVNQPQHFGDGTRLSIL.

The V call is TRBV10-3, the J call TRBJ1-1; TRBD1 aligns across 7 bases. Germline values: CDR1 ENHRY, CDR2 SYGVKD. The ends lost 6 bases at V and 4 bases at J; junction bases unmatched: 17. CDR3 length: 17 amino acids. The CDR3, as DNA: TGTGCCATCAGCGACTTAGTTCGACAGGGAAGAGTCACTGAAGCTTTCTTT. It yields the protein CAISDLVRQGRVTEAFF.

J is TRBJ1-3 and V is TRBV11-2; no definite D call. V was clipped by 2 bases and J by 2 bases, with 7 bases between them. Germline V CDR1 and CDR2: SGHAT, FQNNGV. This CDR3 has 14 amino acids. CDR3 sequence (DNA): TGTGCCAGCAGCTTAAGCACAGCTGGAAACACCATATATTTT. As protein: CASSLSTAGNTIYF.

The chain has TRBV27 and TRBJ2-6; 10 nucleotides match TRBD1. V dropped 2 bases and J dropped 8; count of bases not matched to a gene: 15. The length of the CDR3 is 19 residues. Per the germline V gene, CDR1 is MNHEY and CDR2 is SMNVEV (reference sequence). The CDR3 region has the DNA TGTGCCAGCAGTTTAAGGAGACAGGGGGCTACAGACGTCACCAACGTCCTGACTTTC. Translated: CASSLRRQGATDVTNVLTF.

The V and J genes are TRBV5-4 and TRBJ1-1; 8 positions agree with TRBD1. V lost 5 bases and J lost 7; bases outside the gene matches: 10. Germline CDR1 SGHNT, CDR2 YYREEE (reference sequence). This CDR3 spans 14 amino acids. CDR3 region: CASSFGQGAGEAFF. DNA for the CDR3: TGTGCCAGCAGTTTCGGGCAGGGGGCGGGTGAAGCTTTCTTT.

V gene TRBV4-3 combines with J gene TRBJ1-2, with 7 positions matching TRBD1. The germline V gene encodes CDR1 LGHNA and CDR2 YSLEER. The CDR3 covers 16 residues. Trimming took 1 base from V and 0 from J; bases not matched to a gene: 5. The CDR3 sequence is CASSQVSGGANYGYTF. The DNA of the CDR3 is TGCGCCAGCAGCCAAGTTTCAGGGGGAGCTAACTATGGCTACACCTTC.

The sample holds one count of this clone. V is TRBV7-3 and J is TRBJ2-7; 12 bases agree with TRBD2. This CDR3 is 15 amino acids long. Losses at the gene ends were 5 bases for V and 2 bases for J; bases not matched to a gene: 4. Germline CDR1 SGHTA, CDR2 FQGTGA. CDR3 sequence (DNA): TGTGCCAGCAGCCCCCTAGCGGGGGGGCCCTACGAGCAGTACTTC. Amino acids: CASSPLAGGPYEQYF.

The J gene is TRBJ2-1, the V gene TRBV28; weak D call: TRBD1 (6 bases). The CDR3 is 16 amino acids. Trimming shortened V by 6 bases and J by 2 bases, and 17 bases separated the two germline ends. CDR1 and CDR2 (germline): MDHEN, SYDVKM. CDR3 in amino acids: CASSNLDGGAYNEQFF. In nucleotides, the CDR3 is TGTGCCAGCAGCAACCTCGATGGGGGCGCCTACAATGAGCAGTTCTTC.

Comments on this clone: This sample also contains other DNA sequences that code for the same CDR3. The CDR3 sequence: CASSRTGGLYEQYF. CDR3 nucleotides: TGTGCCAGCAGTCGGACAGGGGGATTATACGAGCAGTACTTC. This chain uses TRBV27 with TRBJ2-7; 10 bases line up with TRBD1. This CDR3 comprises 14 residues. Looked up from germline, CDR1 is MNHEY and CDR2 is SMNVEV (reference sequence). With 5 bases clipped from V and 4 bases from J, the junction kept 5 bases outside the gene matches.

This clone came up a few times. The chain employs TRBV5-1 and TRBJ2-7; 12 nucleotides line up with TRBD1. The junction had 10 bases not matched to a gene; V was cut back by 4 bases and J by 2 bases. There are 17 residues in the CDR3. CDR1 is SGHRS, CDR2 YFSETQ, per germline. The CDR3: CASSVGQGASLPYEQYF. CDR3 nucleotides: TGCGCCAGCAGCGTGGGACAGGGGGCTTCTTTACCCTACGAGCAGTACTTC.